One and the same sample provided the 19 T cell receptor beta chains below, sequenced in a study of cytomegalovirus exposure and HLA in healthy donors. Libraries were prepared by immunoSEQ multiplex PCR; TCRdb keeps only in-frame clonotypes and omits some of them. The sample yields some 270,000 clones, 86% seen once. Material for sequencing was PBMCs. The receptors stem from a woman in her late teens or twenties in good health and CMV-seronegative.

The CDR3 region has the DNA TGTGCCAGCAGCTTCCGGGACAGGGTCTACGAGCAGTACTTC. Translation: CASSFRDRVYEQYF. J is TRBJ2-7 and V is TRBV11-2, with 9 bases lining up with TRBD1. The J segment lost 3 bases and the V segment lost 3 bases, leaving 3 bases of the junction unmatched. This CDR3 spans 14 amino acids. CDR1 and CDR2 from the germline V gene are SGHAT and FQNNGV.

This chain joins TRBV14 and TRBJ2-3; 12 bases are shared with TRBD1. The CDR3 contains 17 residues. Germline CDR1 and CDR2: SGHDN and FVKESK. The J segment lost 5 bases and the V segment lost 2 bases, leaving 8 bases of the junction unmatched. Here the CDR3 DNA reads TGTGCCAGCAGCCAATGGGGACAGGGGGCGAAGTTAGATACGCAGTATTTT. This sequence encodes CASSQWGQGAKLDTQYF.

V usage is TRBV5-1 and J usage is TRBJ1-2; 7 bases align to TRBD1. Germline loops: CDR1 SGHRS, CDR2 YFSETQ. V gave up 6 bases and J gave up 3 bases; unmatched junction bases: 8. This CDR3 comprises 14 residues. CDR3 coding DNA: TGCGCCAGCAAACCCTCGGGGACAGACTATGGCTACACCTTC. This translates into CASKPSGTDYGYTF. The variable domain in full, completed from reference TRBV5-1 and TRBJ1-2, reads KAGVTQTPRYLIKTRGQQVTLSCSPISGHRSVSWYQQTPGQGLQFLFEYFSETQRNKGNFPGRFSGRQFSNSRSEMNVSTLELGDSALYLCASKPSGTDYGYTFGSGTRLTVV.

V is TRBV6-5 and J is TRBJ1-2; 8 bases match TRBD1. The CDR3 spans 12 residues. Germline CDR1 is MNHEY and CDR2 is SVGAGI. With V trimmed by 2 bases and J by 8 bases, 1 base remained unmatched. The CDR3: CASSYPGGGYTF. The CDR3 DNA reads TGTGCCAGCAGTTACCCAGGGGGCGGCTACACCTTC.

The CDR3 bases are TGTGCCAGCAGCTTAGTCAGGGGGCAGATCCACGAGCAGTACTTC. The encoded protein is CASSLVRGQIHEQYF. The V and J genes are TRBV7-6 and TRBJ2-7, with 8 bases identical to TRBD1. The J segment lost 5 bases and the V segment lost 1 base, leaving 7 bases of the junction unmatched. This CDR3 spans 15 amino acids. CDR1 is SGHVS and CDR2 is FNYEAQ in the germline V gene. The complete variable domain, with remaining parts taken from reference TRBV7-6 and TRBJ2-7, reads GAGVSQSPRYKVTKRGQDVALRCDPISGHVSLYWYRQALGQGPEFLTYFNYEAQQDKSGLPNDRFSAERPEGSISTLTIQRTEQRDSAMYRCASSLVRGQIHEQYFGPGTRLTVT.

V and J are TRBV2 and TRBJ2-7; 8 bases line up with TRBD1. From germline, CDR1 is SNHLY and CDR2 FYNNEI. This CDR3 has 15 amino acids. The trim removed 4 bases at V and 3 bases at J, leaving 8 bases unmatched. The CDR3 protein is CASSAQRTGFYEQYF. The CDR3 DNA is TGTGCCAGCAGTGCGCAGCGGACAGGGTTCTACGAGCAGTACTTC. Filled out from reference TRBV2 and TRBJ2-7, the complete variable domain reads EPEVTQTPSHQVTQMGQEVILRCVPISNHLYFYWYRQILGQKVEFLVSFYNNEISEKSEIFDDQFSVERPDGSNFTLKIRSTKLEDSAMYFCASSAQRTGFYEQYFGPGTRLTVT.

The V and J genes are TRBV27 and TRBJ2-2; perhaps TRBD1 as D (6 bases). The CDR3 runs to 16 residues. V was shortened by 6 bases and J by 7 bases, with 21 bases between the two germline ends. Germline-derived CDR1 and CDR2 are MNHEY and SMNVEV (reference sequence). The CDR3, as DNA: TGTGCCAGCAGGACTTCAACAGGGTTTCGCCGCGGGGAGCTGTTTTTT. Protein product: CASRTSTGFRRGELFF.

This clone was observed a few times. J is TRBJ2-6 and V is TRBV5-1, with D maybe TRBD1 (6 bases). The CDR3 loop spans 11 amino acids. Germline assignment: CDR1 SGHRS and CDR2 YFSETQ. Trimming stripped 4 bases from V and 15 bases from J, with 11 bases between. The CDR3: CASSPGAGLTF. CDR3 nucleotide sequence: TGCGCCAGCAGCCCAGGGGCAGGCCTGACTTTC. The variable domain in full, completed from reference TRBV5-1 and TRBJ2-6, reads KAGVTQTPRYLIKTRGQQVTLSCSPISGHRSVSWYQQTPGQGLQFLFEYFSETQRNKGNFPGRFSGRQFSNSRSEMNVSTLELGDSALYLCASSPGAGLTFGAGSRLTVL.

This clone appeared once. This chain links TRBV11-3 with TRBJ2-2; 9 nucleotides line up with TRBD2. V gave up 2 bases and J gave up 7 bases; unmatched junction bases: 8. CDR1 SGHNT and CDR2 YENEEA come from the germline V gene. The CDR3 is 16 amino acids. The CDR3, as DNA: TGTGCCAGCAGCTTATTAGCGGGGGCCCAGTTCGGGGAGCTGTTTTTT. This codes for CASSLLAGAQFGELFF.

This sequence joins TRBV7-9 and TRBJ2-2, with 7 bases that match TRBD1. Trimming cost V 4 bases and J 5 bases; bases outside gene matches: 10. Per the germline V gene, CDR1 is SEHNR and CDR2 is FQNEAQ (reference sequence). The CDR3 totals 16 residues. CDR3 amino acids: CASSSDRVILTGELFF. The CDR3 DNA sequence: TGTGCCAGCAGCTCCGACAGGGTGATTCTTACCGGGGAGCTGTTTTTT.

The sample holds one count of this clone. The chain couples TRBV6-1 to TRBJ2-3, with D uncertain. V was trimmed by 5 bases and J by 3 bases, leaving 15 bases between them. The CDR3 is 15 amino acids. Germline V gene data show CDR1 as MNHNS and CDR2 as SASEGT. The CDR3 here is CASSWAPVMTDTQYF. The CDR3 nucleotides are TGTGCCAGCAGTTGGGCACCCGTGATGACAGATACGCAGTATTTT.

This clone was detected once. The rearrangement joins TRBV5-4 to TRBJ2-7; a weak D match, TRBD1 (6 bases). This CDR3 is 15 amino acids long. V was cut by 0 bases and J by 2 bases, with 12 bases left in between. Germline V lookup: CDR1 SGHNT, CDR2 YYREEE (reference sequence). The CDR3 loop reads CASSLVDSPPYEQYF. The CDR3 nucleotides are TGTGCCAGCAGCTTGGTGGACAGCCCTCCCTACGAGCAGTACTTC.

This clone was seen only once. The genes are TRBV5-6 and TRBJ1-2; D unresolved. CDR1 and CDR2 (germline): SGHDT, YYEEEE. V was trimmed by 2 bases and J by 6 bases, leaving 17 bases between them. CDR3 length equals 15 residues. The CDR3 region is CASSFRIAGGDGYTF. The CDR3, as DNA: TGTGCCAGCAGCTTCAGGATCGCCGGTGGTGATGGCTACACCTTC.

CDR3 in DNA: TGTGCCAGCAGCGCCCCAGGGGGTAGCACAGATACGCAGTATTTT. Amino acid sequence: CASSAPGGSTDTQYF. J is TRBJ2-3 and V is TRBV13, with 7 bases lining up with TRBD1. CDR1 and CDR2 from the germline V gene are PRHDT and FYEKMQ (reference sequence). The CDR3 runs to 15 residues. V was pared by 5 bases and J by 0 bases, with 5 bases of the junction left unmatched.

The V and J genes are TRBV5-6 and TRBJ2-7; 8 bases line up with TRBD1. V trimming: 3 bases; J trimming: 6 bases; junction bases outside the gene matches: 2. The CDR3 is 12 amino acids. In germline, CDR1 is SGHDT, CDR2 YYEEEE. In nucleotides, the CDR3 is TGTGCCAGCAGCTATACAGGGGGCGAGCAGTACTTC. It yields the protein CASSYTGGEQYF.

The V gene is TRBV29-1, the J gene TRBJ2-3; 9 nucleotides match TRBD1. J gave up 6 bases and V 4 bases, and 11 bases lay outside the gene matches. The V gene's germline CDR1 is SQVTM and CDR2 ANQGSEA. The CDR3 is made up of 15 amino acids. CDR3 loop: CSVVFGQGRLDTQYF. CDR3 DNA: TGCAGCGTTGTGTTCGGACAGGGGAGACTGGATACGCAGTATTTT.

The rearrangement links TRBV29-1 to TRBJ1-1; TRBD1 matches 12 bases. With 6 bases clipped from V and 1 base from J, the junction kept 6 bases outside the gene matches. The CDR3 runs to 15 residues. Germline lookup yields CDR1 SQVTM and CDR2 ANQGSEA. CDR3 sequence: CSVARDRGPNTEAFF. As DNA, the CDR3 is TGCAGCGTAGCCCGGGACAGGGGGCCGAACACTGAAGCTTTCTTT.

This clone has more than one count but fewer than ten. The CDR3 region has the DNA TGTGCCAGCAGCACCCGGACAGGGACCCTCTATGGCTACACCTTC. This translates into CASSTRTGTLYGYTF. The chain recombines TRBV7-6 with TRBJ1-2; 8 nucleotides match TRBD1. The CDR3 runs 15 residues. CDR1 SGHVS and CDR2 FNYEAQ come from the germline V gene. The V segment lost 5 bases and the J segment 4 bases; nucleotides outside the gene matches: 9.

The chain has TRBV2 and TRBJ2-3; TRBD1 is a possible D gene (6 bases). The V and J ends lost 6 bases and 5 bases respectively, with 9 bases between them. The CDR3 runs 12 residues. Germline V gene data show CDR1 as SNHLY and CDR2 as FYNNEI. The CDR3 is CASRSDRDTQYF. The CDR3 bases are TGTGCCAGCAGATCGGACAGAGATACGCAGTATTTT.